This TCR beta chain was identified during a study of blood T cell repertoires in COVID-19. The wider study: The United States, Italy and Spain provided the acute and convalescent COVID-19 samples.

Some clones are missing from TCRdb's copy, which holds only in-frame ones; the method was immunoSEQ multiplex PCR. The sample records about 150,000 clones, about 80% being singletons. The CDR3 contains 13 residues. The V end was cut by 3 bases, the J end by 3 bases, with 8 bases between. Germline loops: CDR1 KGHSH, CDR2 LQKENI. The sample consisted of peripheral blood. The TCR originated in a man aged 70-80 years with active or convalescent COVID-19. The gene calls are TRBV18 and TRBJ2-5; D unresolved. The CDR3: CASSPPGEETQYF. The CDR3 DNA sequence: TGTGCCAGCTCACCCCCCGGAGAAGAGACCCAGTACTTC.